Presented here are 25 T cell receptor beta chains from one specimen sequenced in a study of T cell clonality in common variable immunodeficiency. Data came from immunoSEQ multiplex PCR; TCRdb stores just in-frame clones and leaves some out. The record shows about 34,000 clones for this sample, with no singletons present. Sequenced: peripheral blood mononuclear cells. These receptors were obtained from a person aged 18-70 years in good health.

This clone was counted between two and nine times. One end of the junction does not line up with germline, which may come from a read error. The read halts 3 residues ahead of the CDR3 end, with the missing end drawn from the germline J gene. Other DNA sequences in the same sample also yield this CDR3. The V gene is TRBV7-9, the J gene TRBJ2-7; no reliable D call. CDR1 is SEHNR and CDR2 is FQNEAQ in the germline V gene (reference sequence). This CDR3 has 13 amino acids. CDR3 bases read: TGCGCCAGCAGCTTAGTAGCCACCTACGAG. It is translated as CASSLVATYE. The entire CDR3 is CASSLVATYEQYF.

This clone was counted between two and nine times. The read is 3 residues too short to cover the CDR3 end, so that end is filled in from the germline J gene. The chain joins TRBV11-3 to TRBJ2-3, with 7 bases fitting TRBD2. Germline V gives CDR1 SGHNT, CDR2 YENEEA. The CDR3 is 15 amino acids. Germline trimming cut 0 bases from V and 3 bases from J; bases unmatched to any gene: 3. CDR3 sequence reads: CASSLEGGSTDTQYF. The CDR3 bases that were read are TGTGCCAGCAGCTTAGAGGGCGGGAGTACAGATACG.

This clone was observed at least ten times. The read terminates 3 residues ahead of where the CDR3 ends, so the germline J gene completes it. V is TRBV28 and J is TRBJ2-3, with D possibly being TRBD1 (5 bases). Germline CDR1 reads MDHEN; CDR2 reads SYDVKM. The CDR3 is 18 residues long. V was shortened by 1 base and J by 1 base, with 18 bases between the two germline ends. CDR3 DNA, as far as it was read: TGTGCCAGCAGTTTATCCGTTCGGCAGGGAAGCCGCACAGATACG. Residues: CASSLSVRQGSRTDT. The full CDR3 is CASSLSVRQGSRTDTQYF. The full variable domain, its missing parts supplied by reference TRBV28 and TRBJ2-3, is DVKVTQSSRYLVKRTGEKVFLECVQDMDHENMFWYRQDPGLGLRLIYFSYDVKMKEKGDIPEGYSVSREKKERFSLILESASTNQTSMYLCASSLSVRQGSRTDTQYFGPGTRLTVL.

About this clone: Coverage ceases 3 residues before the CDR3 finishes, and the germline J gene fills in the end. The chain uses TRBV2 and TRBJ1-3; no reliable D call. V was trimmed by 3 bases and J by 0 bases, leaving 9 bases between them. In germline, CDR1 is SNHLY, CDR2 FYNNEI. The CDR3 is 15 amino acids. CDR3 residues: CASSDSSYSGNTIYF. The DNA read from the CDR3 is TGTGCCAGCAGTGACAGTTCTTACTCTGGAAACACC.

As to this clone: The read falls 3 residues short of the CDR3 end, and the missing part is taken from the germline J gene. The chain joins TRBV19 to TRBJ1-3; the match to TRBD1 covers 11 bases. The germline gives CDR1 LNHDA, CDR2 SQIVND (reference sequence). This CDR3 region has 17 residues. The V gene end was trimmed by 5 bases and the J gene end by 1 base; junction bases not matched to a gene: 7. CDR3 DNA, as far as it was read: TGTGCCAGTAGTTTAACCGGACAGGGGGCTTCTGGAAACACC. Its protein product is CASSLTGQGASGNT. In full, the CDR3 is CASSLTGQGASGNTIYF.

This clone was counted many times. The CDR3 end falls 3 residues outside the read, so it is completed with the germline J gene. This chain connects TRBV12-3 or TRBV12-4 to TRBJ2-7, with TRBD1 as a possible D gene (6 bases). V lost 0 bases and J 5 bases, leaving 11 bases between the germline ends. The CDR3 loop spans 14 amino acids. CDR3 DNA (partial): TGTGCCAGCAGTTTAGCACAGGGCTACAACGAG. Translating it yields CASSLAQGYNE. In full, the CDR3 reads CASSLAQGYNEQYF.

This clone has a count of ten or more. The read ends 3 residues before the CDR3 terminus; that terminus is restored from the germline J gene. V is TRBV5-1 and J is TRBJ2-2, with a tentative D call TRBD1 (5 bases). The CDR3 runs 15 residues. The V end was cut by 4 bases, the J end by 6 bases, with 16 bases between. The germline V gene encodes CDR1 SGHRS and CDR2 YFSETQ. The CDR3 loop reads CASSNQGQGAGELFF. The covered CDR3 bases are TGCGCCAGCAGCAACCAGGGTCAAGGGGCCGGGGAG.

In this sample, this clone turned up many times. The part of the CDR3 DNA that was read is TGTGCCAGCTCACCCCCTCCGGGGGGGAAGGGGTACAATGAG. Amino acid sequence: CASSPPPGGKGYNE. The whole CDR3 sequence reads CASSPPPGGKGYNEQFF. The chain uses TRBV18 and TRBJ2-1; 8 positions match TRBD2. The CDR3 is cut off 3 residues early in the read; its end comes from the germline J gene. The CDR3 loop spans 17 amino acids. Trimming at V came to 3 bases and at J to 4 bases, leaving 11 bases not matched to a gene. The germline V gene has CDR1 KGHSH and CDR2 LQKENI.

This clone was picked up many times. With the read ending 3 residues before the CDR3 end, the germline J gene is used to fill in that end. This chain joins TRBV19 and TRBJ2-3, with 8 bases aligning to TRBD2. The CDR3 is made up of 16 amino acids. J lost 4 bases, V lost 5 bases, and 11 bases had no gene match. CDR1 is LNHDA, CDR2 SQIVND, per germline (reference sequence). CDR3 bases read: TGTGCCAGTAGTGATAGGAGCGGGAGTAAGTCAGATACG. This encodes CASSDRSGSKSDT. In full, the CDR3 reads CASSDRSGSKSDTQYF.

This clone was detected ten times or more. The read gets to within 3 residues of the CDR3 end, and the germline J gene fills in the rest. The gene calls are TRBV27 and TRBJ2-5; perhaps TRBD1 as D (6 bases). Germline V gene sequence: CDR1 MNHEY, CDR2 SMNVEV (reference sequence). V was trimmed by 8 bases and J by 3 bases, leaving 13 bases between them. The CDR3 extends over 13 amino acids. CDR3 DNA, as far as it was read: TGTGCCAGCCGAAGAAACAGGGAAGAGACC. Its protein is CASRRNREET. Given in full, the CDR3 is CASRRNREETQYF.

This clone was recorded at least ten times. Read sequence stops 3 residues before the CDR3 end, and the germline J gene provides the missing end. This chain joins TRBV20-1 and TRBJ2-1, with 9 bases lining up with TRBD2. This CDR3 is 17 amino acids long. V lost 3 bases and J lost 3; bases outside the gene matches: 12. Germline V CDR1 and CDR2: DFQATT, SNEGSKA (reference sequence). CDR3 in amino acids: CSASIAGEAGSYNEQFF. The covered CDR3 bases are TGCAGTGCTAGCATAGCGGGAGAGGCGGGTAGCTACAATGAG.

This clone has at least ten counts. The read ends 3 residues shy of where the CDR3 ends; the end is completed using the germline J gene. V usage is TRBV19 and J usage is TRBJ2-1, with TRBD2 identical over 8 bases. CDR3 length: 16 amino acids. Germline V gene lookup returns CDR1 LNHDA and CDR2 SQIVND (reference sequence). Trimming removed 10 bases from V and 0 bases from J; junction bases left unmatched: 11. CDR3 loop: CATLKGSGSSYNEQFF. Incomplete CDR3 DNA: TGTGCCACCTTAAAGGGGAGCGGGAGCTCCTACAATGAG.

This clone showed up many times. The read halts 3 residues ahead of the CDR3 end, with the missing end drawn from the germline J gene. This chain joins TRBV6-2 or TRBV6-3 and TRBJ2-1; 8 nucleotides match TRBD1. V lost 7 bases to trimming and J lost 3 bases; unmatched junction nucleotides: 5. The CDR3 is made up of 14 amino acids. Germline CDR1 is MNHEY and CDR2 is SVGEGT. CDR3 amino acids: CASTSGQGYNEQFF. The covered CDR3 bases are TGTGCCAGCACCAGTGGACAGGGCTACAATGAG.

This clone was detected ten times or more. The CDR3 end lies 3 residues beyond the end of the read and is filled in from the germline J gene. The chain couples TRBV5-1 to TRBJ1-2; 12 nucleotides align to TRBD1. V was clipped by 6 bases and J by 6 bases; unmatched bases: 12. The germline CDR1 and CDR2 sequences are SGHRS and YFSETQ. The CDR3 extends over 16 amino acids. The CDR3 DNA, read in part, is TGCGCCAGCACCCGAGACCCGGGACAGGGGGCGCATGGC. It yields the protein CASTRDPGQGAHG. The complete CDR3 sequence is CASTRDPGQGAHGYTF.

This clone was observed many times. The sequenced fragment ends 3 residues before the CDR3 boundary, so the rest is inferred from the germline J gene. V is TRBV5-1 and J is TRBJ2-3, with a tentative D call TRBD2 (6 bases). With 0 bases removed from V and 2 bases from J, the gap between germline ends came to 13 bases. This CDR3 comprises 16 residues. Germline values: CDR1 SGHRS, CDR2 YFSETQ. CDR3 in amino acids: CASSLVISGVTDTQYF. CDR3 DNA, as far as it was read: TGCGCCAGCAGCTTGGTTATTAGCGGAGTCACAGATACG.

Ten or more counts support this clone. Sequencing ends 3 residues short of the CDR3 end; the germline J gene provides the rest. This chain connects TRBV6-2 or TRBV6-3 to TRBJ2-7, with 7 bases that match TRBD2. Germline values: CDR1 MNHEY, CDR2 SVGEGT. The J segment lost 2 bases and the V segment lost 2 bases, leaving 9 bases of the junction unmatched. This CDR3 region has 16 residues. CDR3 protein: CASSYLSGTTTYEQYF. CDR3 bases read: TGTGCCAGCAGTTACCTATCCGGGACTACTACCTACGAG.

This clone was seen repeatedly, ten times or more. The read gets to within 3 residues of the CDR3 end, and the germline J gene fills in the rest. The chain has TRBV13 and TRBJ2-1; 12 bases line up with TRBD2. V dropped 1 base and J dropped 7; count of bases not matched to a gene: 2. The CDR3 contains 15 residues. CDR1 and CDR2 from the germline V gene are PRHDT and FYEKMQ (reference sequence). This CDR3 is CASSLAGLAGNEQFF. CDR3 DNA (partial): TGTGCCAGCAGCTTAGCGGGACTAGCGGGTAATGAG.

Ten or more counts support this clone. The read ends 3 residues shy of where the CDR3 ends; the end is completed using the germline J gene. This chain connects TRBV11-2 to TRBJ2-1; D may correspond to TRBD1 or TRBD2 (5 bases each). Trimming removed 5 bases at V and 7 bases at J, with 12 bases between. The CDR3 extends over 13 amino acids. Germline V CDR1 and CDR2: SGHAT, FQNNGV. CDR3 DNA (partial): TGTGCCAGCAGCGCGCAGGGAGTTAATGAG. This gives the protein CASSAQGVNE. The entire CDR3 sequence reads CASSAQGVNEQFF.

This clone was seen at least ten times. The read falls 3 residues short of the CDR3 end, and the missing part is taken from the germline J gene. This sequence joins TRBV7-9 and TRBJ1-2, with D maybe TRBD1 (5 bases). Germline CDR1 is SEHNR and CDR2 is FQNEAQ (reference sequence). There are 15 residues in the CDR3. V was pared by 1 base and J by 4 bases, with 13 bases between. The CDR3 bases that were read are TGTGCCAGCAGCTTAGGTGGCAGGGTGAGCTATGGC. Protein: CASSLGGRVSYG. The whole CDR3 protein reads CASSLGGRVSYGYTF.

This clone was counted many times. The read is 3 residues too short to cover the CDR3 end, so that end is filled in from the germline J gene. V usage is TRBV19 and J usage is TRBJ1-5; the match to TRBD1 covers 8 bases. The CDR3 totals 15 residues. Trimming took 6 bases from V and 4 from J; bases not matched to a gene: 8. The V gene's germline CDR1 is LNHDA and CDR2 SQIVND (reference sequence). The CDR3 DNA, read in part, is TGTGCCAGTAGCGAAATACAGGGGGGAAATCAGCCC. The encoded protein is CASSEIQGGNQP. The entire CDR3 protein reads CASSEIQGGNQPQHF.

This clone was observed many times. With the read ending 3 residues before the CDR3 end, the germline J gene is used to fill in that end. V gene TRBV5-1 combines with J gene TRBJ2-3; TRBD2 is a possible D gene (6 bases). In germline, CDR1 is SGHRS, CDR2 YFSETQ. CDR3 length equals 14 residues. The V gene lost 4 bases and the J gene lost 0 bases, with 9 bases spanning the gap. The CDR3 sequence is CASSGGTSTDTQYF. The covered CDR3 bases are TGCGCCAGCAGCGGAGGGACTAGCACAGATACG.

This clone was recorded at least ten times. The read halts 3 residues ahead of the CDR3 end, with the missing end drawn from the germline J gene. This chain links TRBV19 with TRBJ2-1; 8 positions match TRBD2. The CDR3 contains 17 residues. V shed 2 bases, J shed 1 base, and the junction held 7 bases outside the gene matches. Germline lookup yields CDR1 LNHDA and CDR2 SQIVND (reference sequence). The CDR3 loop is CASSILPGLESYNEQFF. Incomplete CDR3 DNA: TGTGCCAGTAGTATATTACCGGGACTAGAATCCTACAATGAG.

This clone has a count of ten or more. With the read ending 3 residues before the CDR3 end, the germline J gene is used to fill in that end. This chain links TRBV10-3 with TRBJ1-1; D is uncertain. The CDR3 is 15 residues long. Germline V CDR1 and CDR2: ENHRY, SYGVKD. Trimming removed 2 bases from V and 1 base from J, with 11 bases in between. CDR3 DNA (partial): TGTGCCATCAGTGAGATCCCGGTCAAGAACACTGAA. Translation: CAISEIPVKNTE. The full CDR3 sequence reads CAISEIPVKNTEAFF.

This clone was seen many times. Read coverage stops 3 residues before the CDR3 terminus; the germline J gene supplies the remainder. The chain uses TRBV12-3 or TRBV12-4 and TRBJ2-7; the D gene is possibly TRBD1 (5 bases). V lost 5 bases to trimming and J lost 3 bases, with 5 bases between them. There are 11 residues in the CDR3. CDR3 in amino acids: CASSDSYEQYF. CDR3 DNA (partial): TGTGCCAGCAGTGACAGCTACGAG.

This clone was seen repeatedly, ten times or more. The read ends 3 residues shy of where the CDR3 ends; the end is completed using the germline J gene. The chain couples TRBV20-1 to TRBJ1-5, with D hard to call. Germline CDR1 DFQATT, CDR2 SNEGSKA (reference sequence). The V and J ends lost 2 bases and 2 bases respectively, with 19 bases between them. There are 17 residues in the CDR3. The CDR3 protein is CSARSSTGVGRNQPQHF. The sequenced CDR3 bases are TGCAGTGCTAGATCCTCAACCGGGGTGGGCCGCAATCAGCCC.